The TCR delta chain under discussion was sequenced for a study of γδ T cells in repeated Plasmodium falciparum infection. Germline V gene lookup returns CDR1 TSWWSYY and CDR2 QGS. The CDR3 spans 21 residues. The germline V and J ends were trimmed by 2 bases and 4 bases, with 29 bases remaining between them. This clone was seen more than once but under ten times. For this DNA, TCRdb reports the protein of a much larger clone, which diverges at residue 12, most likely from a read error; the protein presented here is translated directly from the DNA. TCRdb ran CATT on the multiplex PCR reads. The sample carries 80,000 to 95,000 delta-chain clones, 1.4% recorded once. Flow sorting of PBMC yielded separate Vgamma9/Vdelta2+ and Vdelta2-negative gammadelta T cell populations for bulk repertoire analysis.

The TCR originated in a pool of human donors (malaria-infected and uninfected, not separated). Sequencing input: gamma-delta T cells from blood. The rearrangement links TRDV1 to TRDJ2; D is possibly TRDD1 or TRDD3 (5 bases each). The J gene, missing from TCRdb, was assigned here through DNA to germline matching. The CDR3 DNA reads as TGTGCTCTTGGGGAAGAGTCGTACCATGAAATGAGCAAAGGGGAGACAGCACAACTCTTCTTT. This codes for CALGEESYHEMSKGETAQLFF.